The clone carrying this TCR beta chain has just a few counts. The data are from a study of blood T cell repertoires in COVID-19. There are 16 residues in the CDR3. V lost 0 bases, J lost 5 bases, and 9 bases stayed unmatched. In germline, CDR1 is MGHRA, CDR2 YSYEKL. The method was immunoSEQ multiplex PCR; TCRdb's version includes in-frame clones alone and lacks a portion of them. The sample carries under 140,000 clones, under 75% recorded once. Sequenced material: peripheral blood. The chain employs TRBV4-1 and TRBJ2-7, with 8 positions matching TRBD1. The sequence came from a woman aged 60 to 75 with acute or convalescent COVID-19. In nucleotides, the CDR3 is TGCGCCAGCAGCCAAGACCAGGGGGCCAGGGTACACGAGCAGTACTTC. Its protein product is CASSQDQGARVHEQYF.